This passage covers 22 T cell receptor beta chains from one sample sequenced in a study of OX40 agonist ivuxolimab in advanced cancers. Profiled with immunoSEQ multiplex PCR; TCRdb holds only in-frame clones, not every one. The repertoire includes around 65,000 clones, about three quarters of them detected once, and around 2.3% sits in the top ten. The source was CD4+ or CD8+ T cells sorted from blood, collected in a trial of the OX40 agonist ivuxolimab. The receptor source for this set is an adult with an advanced solid tumor such as melanoma, head and neck, liver or kidney cancer.

This rearrangement joins TRBV5-1 to TRBJ1-3; weak D call: TRBD1 (5 bases). Trimming cost V 4 bases and J 0 bases, with 17 bases left between them. The CDR3 loop spans 17 amino acids. Germline CDR1 reads SGHRS; CDR2 reads YFSETQ. The CDR3 here is CASSRDGGASSGNTIYF. In DNA form, the CDR3 reads TGCGCCAGCAGCCGGGACGGGGGTGCCAGCTCTGGAAACACCATATATTTT.

This clone was seen only a few times. J is TRBJ1-1 and V is TRBV30, with 9 bases lining up with TRBD1. After removal of 4 bases from V and 1 base from J, the junction contained 4 bases not matched to a gene. Looked up from germline, CDR1 is GTSNPN and CDR2 is SVGIG (reference sequence). The CDR3 extends over 14 amino acids. The CDR3 nucleotides read TGTGCCTGGAAAGGACAGGGGCGGAACACTGAAGCTTTCTTT. Translating gives CAWKGQGRNTEAFF.

This chain links TRBV6-6 with TRBJ1-4; D possibly corresponds to TRBD1 (5 bases). CDR1 is MNHNY, CDR2 SVGAGI, per germline (reference sequence). The germline V and J ends were trimmed by 6 bases and 8 bases, with 10 bases remaining between them. This CDR3 region has 12 residues. CDR3 loop: CASSRAGEKLFF. CDR3 bases: TGTGCCAGCAGCAGGGCGGGGGAAAAACTGTTTTTT.

The rearrangement uses TRBV4-1 and TRBJ1-2; no clear D gene. V was cut by 4 bases and J by 2 bases, with 20 bases left in between. The CDR3 covers 17 residues. Germline values: CDR1 MGHRA, CDR2 YSYEKL. This chain's CDR3 is CASSLRGVLQGNYGYTF. The CDR3 DNA follows: TGCGCCAGCAGCCTGCGTGGGGTACTACAAGGGAACTATGGCTACACCTTC.

The genes are TRBV18 and TRBJ2-1, with a tentative D call TRBD2 (6 bases). The germline gives CDR1 KGHSH, CDR2 LQKENI. The CDR3 is 16 residues long. V was trimmed by 3 bases and J by 4 bases, leaving 16 bases between them. The CDR3 region is CASSPRISGIYNEQFF. In nucleotides, the CDR3 is TGTGCCAGCTCACCCAGGATTAGCGGTATTTACAATGAGCAGTTCTTC.

The chain has TRBV13 and TRBJ2-7; D may be TRBD2 (5 bases). Germline CDR1 reads PRHDT; CDR2 reads FYEKMQ (reference sequence). Trimming removed 7 bases at V and 6 bases at J, with 16 bases between. The CDR3 covers 13 residues. The CDR3, as DNA: TGTGCCAGCACCTTCCGAGGGCCTTCCGAGCAGTACTTC. Residues: CASTFRGPSEQYF.

The V and J genes are TRBV2 and TRBJ2-2, with 7 bases fitting TRBD1. The CDR3 consists of 16 residues. The germline CDR1 and CDR2 sequences are SNHLY and FYNNEI. V gave up 6 bases and J gave up 1 base; unmatched junction bases: 8. CDR3 protein: CASRPLTGKNTGELFF. In nucleotides, the CDR3 is TGTGCCAGCAGGCCCTTGACAGGGAAGAACACCGGGGAGCTGTTTTTT. The variable domain in full, completed from reference TRBV2 and TRBJ2-2, reads EPEVTQTPSHQVTQMGQEVILRCVPISNHLYFYWYRQILGQKVEFLVSFYNNEISEKSEIFDDQFSVERPDGSNFTLKIRSTKLEDSAMYFCASRPLTGKNTGELFFGEGSRLTVL.

The chain combines TRBV7-9 with TRBJ2-5; either TRBD1 or TRBD2 may fit D (5 bases each). V was clipped by 2 bases and J by 4 bases, with 8 bases between them. The germline V gene encodes CDR1 SEHNR and CDR2 FQNEAQ (reference sequence). CDR3 length: 13 residues. The DNA of the CDR3 is TGTGCCAGCAGCTTAACCGGGACAGAGACCCAGTACTTC. As protein: CASSLTGTETQYF.

The rearrangement uses TRBV5-1 and TRBJ1-3; D gene unclear. Trimming removed 4 bases at V and 1 base at J, with 9 bases between. The V gene's germline CDR1 is SGHRS and CDR2 YFSETQ. The CDR3 has 14 amino acids. CDR3 in DNA: TGCGCCAGCAGCGTATGGGGTTCTGGAAACACCATATATTTT. This encodes CASSVWGSGNTIYF. The whole variable domain, remainder taken from reference TRBV5-1 and TRBJ1-3, is KAGVTQTPRYLIKTRGQQVTLSCSPISGHRSVSWYQQTPGQGLQFLFEYFSETQRNKGNFPGRFSGRQFSNSRSEMNVSTLELGDSALYLCASSVWGSGNTIYFGEGSWLTVV.

The chain has TRBV28 and TRBJ1-4; possibly TRBD1 for D (6 bases). The CDR3 extends over 16 amino acids. Germline CDR1 MDHEN, CDR2 SYDVKM. Trimming removed 5 bases at V and 2 bases at J, with 15 bases between. The CDR3 sequence: CASSVYTGNTNEKLFF. CDR3 nucleotide sequence: TGTGCCAGCAGTGTATATACAGGGAATACTAATGAAAAACTGTTTTTT.

The chain links TRBV5-8 to TRBJ2-2; D gene uncertain. Germline V gene data show CDR1 as SGHTS and CDR2 as YDEGEE. This CDR3 comprises 18 residues. V was shortened by 2 bases and J by 2 bases, with 19 bases between the two germline ends. CDR3 amino acids: CASSLRPLGRLNTGELFF. CDR3 coding DNA: TGTGCCAGCAGCTTAAGACCCCTAGGAAGGCTTAACACCGGGGAGCTGTTTTTT.

The genes are TRBV5-4 and TRBJ2-3, with TRBD2 matching over 8 bases. Germline loops: CDR1 SGHNT, CDR2 YYREEE (reference sequence). V lost 4 bases and J lost 1; bases outside the gene matches: 11. This CDR3 comprises 17 residues. DNA for the CDR3: TGTGCCAGCAGCCTCCCCGTGGTAGCGGGACGCACAGATACGCAGTATTTT. Protein: CASSLPVVAGRTDTQYF.

The chain recombines TRBV6-1 with TRBJ1-5, with D unclear. CDR1 is MNHNS, CDR2 SASEGT, per germline. V lost 7 bases to trimming and J lost 4 bases, with 11 bases between them. The CDR3 extends over 13 amino acids. CDR3 in amino acids: CASNSRANQPQHF. CDR3 nucleotides: TGTGCCAGCAACTCCCGAGCAAATCAGCCCCAGCATTTT.

V and J are TRBV5-4 and TRBJ2-7; TRBD1 agrees at 7 bases. The CDR3 loop spans 15 amino acids. With V trimmed by 4 bases and J by 2 bases, 9 bases remained unmatched. CDR1 is SGHNT and CDR2 is YYREEE in the germline V gene (reference sequence). The CDR3 DNA reads as TGTGCCAGCAGCCGGGACAGCGCTCCGACCTACGAGCAGTACTTC. As protein: CASSRDSAPTYEQYF. Using reference TRBV5-4 and TRBJ2-7 for the parts outside the CDR3, the full variable domain is ETGVTQSPTHLIKTRGQQVTLRCSSQSGHNTVSWYQQALGQGPQFIFQYYREEENGRGNFPPRFSGLQFPNYSSELNVNALELDDSALYLCASSRDSAPTYEQYFGPGTRLTVT.

This chain uses TRBV9 with TRBJ2-5; either TRBD1 or TRBD2 may supply D (5 bases each). Germline values: CDR1 SGDLS, CDR2 YYNGEE. V lost 2 bases, J lost 5 bases, and 16 bases lay in between. The CDR3 loop spans 15 amino acids. The CDR3 reads CASSVAVPGRETQYF. DNA of the CDR3: TGTGCCAGCAGCGTGGCAGTACCGGGGCGGGAGACCCAGTACTTC.

This clone has a handful of counts. This chain uses TRBV7-2 with TRBJ2-5; possible D gene TRBD1, 5 bases. V was pared by 0 bases and J by 5 bases, with 16 bases between. The CDR3 has 16 residues. The germline V gene encodes CDR1 SGHTA and CDR2 FQGNSA. CDR3 amino acids: CASSLAGATIPETQYF. CDR3 nucleotide sequence: TGTGCCAGCAGCTTAGCTGGGGCCACCATTCCCGAGACCCAGTACTTC.

The rearrangement links TRBV5-6 to TRBJ2-1, with 7 positions matching TRBD2. The CDR3 covers 17 residues. V dropped 0 bases and J dropped 0; count of bases not matched to a gene: 6. Germline V gene data show CDR1 as SGHDT and CDR2 as YYEEEE. CDR3 sequence (DNA): TGTGCCAGCAGCTTGGTGTCGGGGGGTATCTCCTACAATGAGCAGTTCTTC. Its translation: CASSLVSGGISYNEQFF.

V and J are TRBV18 and TRBJ1-5, with D perhaps matching TRBD1 (6 bases). Trimming shortened V by 3 bases and J by 7 bases, and 13 bases separated the two germline ends. Germline V gene sequence: CDR1 KGHSH, CDR2 LQKENI. The CDR3 totals 14 residues. Here the CDR3 reads CASSPDRLGQPQHF. The CDR3 region has the DNA TGTGCCAGCTCACCGGACAGACTGGGGCAGCCCCAGCATTTT.

This clone has more than one count but fewer than ten. The chain carries TRBV5-1 and TRBJ1-1, with 9 bases identical to TRBD1. The CDR3 extends over 16 amino acids. Trimming at V came to 0 bases and at J to 1 base, leaving 4 bases not matched to a gene. Germline-derived CDR1 and CDR2 are SGHRS and YFSETQ. DNA of the CDR3: TGCGCCAGCAGCTTGGGGGACAGGGTGACGAACACTGAAGCTTTCTTT. Its protein is CASSLGDRVTNTEAFF.

The V gene is TRBV25-1, the J gene TRBJ2-1, with 9 bases matching TRBD1. The CDR3 extends over 16 amino acids. V lost 1 base to trimming and J lost 8 bases; unmatched junction nucleotides: 9. Germline values: CDR1 MGHDK, CDR2 SYGVNS. The CDR3, as DNA: TGTGCCAGCAGTGAATTCCCCGGACAGGGGTCCTATGAGCAGTTCTTC. Protein: CASSEFPGQGSYEQFF. The entire variable domain, with the rest obtained from reference TRBV25-1 and TRBJ2-1, is as follows: EADIYQTPRYLVIGTGKKITLECSQTMGHDKMYWYQQDPGMELHLIHYSYGVNSTEKGDLSSESTVSRIRTEHFPLTLESARPSHTSQYLCASSEFPGQGSYEQFFGPGTRLTVL.

The chain links TRBV12-5 to TRBJ2-6; a possible D gene is TRBD1 (5 bases). The germline V gene has CDR1 LGHNT and CDR2 FRNRAP. Trimming pared 7 bases from V and 2 bases from J, leaving 9 bases between. CDR3 length equals 14 residues. The CDR3 here is CASEGITGANVLTF. CDR3 bases: TGTGCTAGTGAGGGGATCACTGGGGCCAACGTCCTGACTTTC. Using reference TRBV12-5 and TRBJ2-6 for the parts outside the CDR3, the full variable domain is DARVTQTPRHKVTEMGQEVTMRCQPILGHNTVFWYRQTMMQGLELLAYFRNRAPLDDSGMPKDRFSAEMPDATLATLKIQPSEPRDSAVYFCASEGITGANVLTFGAGSRLTVL.

This clone was counted a single time. The chain is built from TRBV2 and TRBJ1-6; perhaps TRBD1 as D (5 bases). This CDR3 is 13 amino acids long. The V end lost 7 bases, the J end lost 10 bases, and 14 bases lay between the germline ends. CDR1 SNHLY and CDR2 FYNNEI come from the germline V gene. CDR3: CASNVGARSPLHF. The CDR3 DNA reads as TGTGCCAGCAACGTAGGGGCCCGGTCACCCCTCCACTTT. Based on the CDR3 plus reference TRBV2 and TRBJ1-6, the full variable domain is EPEVTQTPSHQVTQMGQEVILRCVPISNHLYFYWYRQILGQKVEFLVSFYNNEISEKSEIFDDQFSVERPDGSNFTLKIRSTKLEDSAMYFCASNVGARSPLHFGNGTRLTVT.